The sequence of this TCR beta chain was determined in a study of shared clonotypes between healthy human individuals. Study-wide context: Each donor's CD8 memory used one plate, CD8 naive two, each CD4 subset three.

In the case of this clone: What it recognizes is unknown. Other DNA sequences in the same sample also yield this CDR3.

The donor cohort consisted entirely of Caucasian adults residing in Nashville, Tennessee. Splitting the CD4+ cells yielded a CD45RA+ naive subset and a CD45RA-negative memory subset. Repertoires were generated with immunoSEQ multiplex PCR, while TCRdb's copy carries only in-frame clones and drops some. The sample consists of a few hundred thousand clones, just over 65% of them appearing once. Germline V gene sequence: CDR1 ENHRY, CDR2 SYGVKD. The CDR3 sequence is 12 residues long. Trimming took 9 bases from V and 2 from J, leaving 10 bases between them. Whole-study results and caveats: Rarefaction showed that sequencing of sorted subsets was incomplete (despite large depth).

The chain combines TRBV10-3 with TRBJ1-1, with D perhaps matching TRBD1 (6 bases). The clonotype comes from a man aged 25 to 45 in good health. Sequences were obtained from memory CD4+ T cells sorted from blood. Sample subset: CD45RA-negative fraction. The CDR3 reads CAISDSNTEAFF. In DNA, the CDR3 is TGTGCCATATCGGACAGTAACACTGAAGCTTTCTTT.